This T cell receptor (beta chain) was sequenced in a study of cytomegalovirus exposure and HLA in healthy donors. V lost 8 bases and J lost 0; bases outside the gene matches: 4. This CDR3 is built from 14 residues. Germline CDR1 and CDR2: MNHEY and SMNVEV (reference sequence). Primers: 60 Vbeta forward and 13 Jbeta reverse. The method was immunoSEQ multiplex PCR; TCRdb's version includes in-frame clones alone and lacks a portion of them. The sample holds about 93,000 clones; just under 80% are singletons and the top ten take 3% to 3.5%. J is TRBJ1-5 and V is TRBV27; TRBD1 aligns across 7 bases. The specimen sequenced was PBMCs. This receptor was taken from a woman in her thirties or forties in good health and CMV-seronegative. The DNA for the CDR3 is TGTGCCAGCTCAGGGGGGCGTAGCAATCAGCCCCAGCATTTT. Translated: CASSGGRSNQPQHF.